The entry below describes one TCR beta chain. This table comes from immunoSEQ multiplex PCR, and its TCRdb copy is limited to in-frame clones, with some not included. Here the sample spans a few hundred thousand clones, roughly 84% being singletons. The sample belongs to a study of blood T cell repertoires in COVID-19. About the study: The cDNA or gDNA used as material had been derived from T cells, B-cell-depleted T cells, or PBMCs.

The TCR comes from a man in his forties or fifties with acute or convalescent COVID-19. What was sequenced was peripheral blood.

This CDR3 reads CASSPLTRTDNQPQHF. The CDR3 DNA is TGTGCCAGTAGTCCCCTCACCCGGACAGACAATCAGCCCCAGCATTTT. The rearrangement uses TRBV19 and TRBJ1-5; tentative D call: TRBD1 (6 bases). CDR1 is LNHDA and CDR2 is SQIVND in the germline V gene (reference sequence). V lost 5 bases and J lost 3, with 17 bases in between. This CDR3 region has 16 residues.